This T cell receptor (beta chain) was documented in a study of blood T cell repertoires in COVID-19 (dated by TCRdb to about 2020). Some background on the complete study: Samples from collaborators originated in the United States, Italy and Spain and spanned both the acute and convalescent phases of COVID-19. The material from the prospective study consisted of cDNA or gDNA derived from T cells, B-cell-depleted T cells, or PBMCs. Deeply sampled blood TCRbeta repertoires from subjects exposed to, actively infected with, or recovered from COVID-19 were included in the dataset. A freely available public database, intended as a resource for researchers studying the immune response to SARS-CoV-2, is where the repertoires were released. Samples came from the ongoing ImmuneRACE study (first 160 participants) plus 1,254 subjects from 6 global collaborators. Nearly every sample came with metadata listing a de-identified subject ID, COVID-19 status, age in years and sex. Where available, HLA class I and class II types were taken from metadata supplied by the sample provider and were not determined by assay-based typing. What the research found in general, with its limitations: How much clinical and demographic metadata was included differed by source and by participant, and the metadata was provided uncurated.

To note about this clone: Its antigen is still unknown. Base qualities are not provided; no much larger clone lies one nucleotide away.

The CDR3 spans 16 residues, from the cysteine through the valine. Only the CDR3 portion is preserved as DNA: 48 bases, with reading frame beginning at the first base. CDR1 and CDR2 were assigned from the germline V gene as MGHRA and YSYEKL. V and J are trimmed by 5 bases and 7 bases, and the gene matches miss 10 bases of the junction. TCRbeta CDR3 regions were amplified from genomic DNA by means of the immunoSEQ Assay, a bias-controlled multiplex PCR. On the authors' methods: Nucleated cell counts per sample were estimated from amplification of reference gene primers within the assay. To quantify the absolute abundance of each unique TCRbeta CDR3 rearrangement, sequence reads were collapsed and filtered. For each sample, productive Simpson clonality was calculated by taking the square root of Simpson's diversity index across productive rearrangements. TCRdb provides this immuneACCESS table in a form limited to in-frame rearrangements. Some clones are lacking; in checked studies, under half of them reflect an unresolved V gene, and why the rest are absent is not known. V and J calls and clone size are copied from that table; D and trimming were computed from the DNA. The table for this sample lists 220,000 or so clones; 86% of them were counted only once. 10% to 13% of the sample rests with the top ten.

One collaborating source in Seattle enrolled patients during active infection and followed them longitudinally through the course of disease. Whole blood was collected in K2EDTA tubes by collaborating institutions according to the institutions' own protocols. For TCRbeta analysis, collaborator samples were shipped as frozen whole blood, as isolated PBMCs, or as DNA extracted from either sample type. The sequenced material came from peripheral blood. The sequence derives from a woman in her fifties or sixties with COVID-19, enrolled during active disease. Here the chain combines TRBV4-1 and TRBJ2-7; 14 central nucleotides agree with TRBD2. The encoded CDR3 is CASSYGTSGGVDEQYV. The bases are TGCGCCAGCAGCTATGGGACTAGCGGGGGAGTTGATGAGCAGTACGTC.